This TCR beta chain was sequenced in a study of blood T cell repertoires in COVID-19. Across the study: Sample material is recorded as cDNA or gDNA derived from T cells, B-cell-depleted T cells, or PBMCs.

Germline V gene sequence: CDR1 ENHRY, CDR2 SYGVKD. V shed 7 bases, J shed 10 bases, and the junction held 7 bases outside the gene matches. The CDR3 consists of 13 residues. Authors' analysis steps: Estimation of nucleated cell counts was performed using reference gene primer amplification. Profiling relied on immunoSEQ multiplex PCR, and the TCRdb table lists in-frame clones only, not all of them. From that table come the V and J calls and clone size; the DNA was used to work out D and trimming. The sample lists some 190,000 clones, around 85% occurring once. This clone has a single count. The sequence was obtained from a woman aged 55-75 years with acute or convalescent COVID-19. The sequenced sample consisted of peripheral blood. V usage is TRBV10-3 and J usage is TRBJ2-1; 10 nucleotides agree with TRBD1. The CDR3 region has the DNA TGTGCCATCAAACCAAGGACAGGGGGGGAGCAGTTCTTC. This sequence encodes CAIKPRTGGEQFF.